This TCR beta chain stems from a study of a mutant IDH1 vaccine in newly diagnosed glioma. Overall study: Those enrolled had earlier been treated with radiotherapy, temozolomide, or both, mostly both.

The repertoire was sequenced with immunoSEQ multiplex PCR; TCRdb's copy has only in-frame clones and lacks some. The table lists fewer than 30,000 clones, 70% to 90% of them singletons, with about a third in the top ten. Time point denoted: week 35, safety follow-up. A 20-mer mutant IDH1 peptide at 300 ug was injected subcutaneously with topical imiquimod. The patients were given eight vaccinations, one each in weeks 1, 3, 5, 7, 11, 15, 19 and 23. V was clipped by 0 bases and J by 6 bases; unmatched bases: 2. CDR1 is SGHRS, CDR2 YFSETQ, per germline. This CDR3 region has 14 residues. This clone has only one observation. Its matching antigen is unknown.

This chain links TRBV5-1 with TRBJ1-4; 7 positions agree with TRBD1. The receptor was isolated from a man younger than 40 with glioma. This specimen was PBMCs, taken from a glioma patient whose treatment included an IDH1 peptide vaccine. This CDR3 is CASSLGQGDEKLFF. CDR3 sequence (DNA): TGCGCCAGCAGCTTGGGACAGGGAGATGAAAAACTGTTTTTT.